The 2 T cell receptor beta chains in this list originate from one sample, sequenced in a study of human T cells and chemical hapten exposure. As for time point: healthy volunteer bleed at 6 weeks. The total RNA was obtained from whole blood that was not fractionated. TCRdb reanalysed the RACE reads using MiXCR and keeps one entry per CDR3 protein. The table records about 70,000 distinct CDR3 sequences, about 6.5% of them present only once. Sequencing was carried out using whole blood. The receptors were gathered from a female donor in good health. Some clones in this sample may be carry-over from other donors' samples.

The V gene is TRBV5-1, the J gene TRBJ1-2, with 8 bases fitting TRBD1. The CDR3 is 16 amino acids. From germline, CDR1 is SGHRS and CDR2 YFSETQ. Unmatched junction bases numbered 8, after V lost 0 bases and J lost 4 bases. The CDR3 DNA reads TGCGCCAGCAGCTTGGGGACAGGGCCCGCTGGCTATGGCTACACCTTC. Translating it yields CASSLGTGPAGYGYTF. Together with reference TRBV5-1 and TRBJ1-2, the CDR3 gives the full variable domain: KAGVTQTPRYLIKTRGQQVTLSCSPISGHRSVSWYQQTPGQGLQFLFEYFSETQRNKGNFPGRFSGRQFSNSRSEMNVSTLELGDSALYLCASSLGTGPAGYGYTFGSGTRLTVV.

This clonotype was counted many times. This chain joins TRBV5-6 and TRBJ2-5; 7 bases match TRBD2. Trimming at V came to 6 bases and at J to 4 bases, leaving 12 bases not matched to a gene. CDR1 and CDR2 from the germline V gene are SGHDT and YYEEEE. The CDR3 covers 15 residues. CDR3 DNA: TGTGCCAGCAAAAGCTTTACGGGGAGGGGAGAGACCCAGTACTTC. It encodes CASKSFTGRGETQYF.